Each of the 9 T cell receptor beta chains below was sequenced from the same sample in a study of cytomegalovirus exposure and HLA in healthy donors. PCR employed 60 Vbeta and 13 Jbeta primers. The data were produced by immunoSEQ multiplex PCR, yet TCRdb's version contains in-frame clones alone and is incomplete. The table includes roughly 190,000 clones, roughly 13% detected once. Sequenced input: PBMCs. The receptors derive from a man aged 45-60 years in good health and CMV-seropositive.

The chain has TRBV11-3 and TRBJ2-3; tentative D call: TRBD2 (5 bases). Trimming removed 3 bases from V and 0 bases from J, with 10 bases in between. The CDR3 spans 15 residues. In germline, CDR1 is SGHNT, CDR2 YENEEA. The CDR3 region is CASSFGLGSTDTQYF. As DNA, the CDR3 is TGTGCCAGCAGCTTCGGACTGGGTAGCACAGATACGCAGTATTTT.

With respect to this clone: Distinct nucleotide sequences in the sample also encode this CDR3. The chain carries TRBV18 and TRBJ1-1; D is undetermined. The CDR3 spans 13 residues. The V end lost 6 bases, the J end lost 3 bases, and 11 bases lay between the germline ends. Germline V lookup: CDR1 KGHSH, CDR2 LQKENI. Written as DNA, the CDR3 is TGTGCCAGCTCGCTTACCCAGGACACTGAAGCTTTCTTT. Residues: CASSLTQDTEAFF.

The V gene is TRBV30, the J gene TRBJ2-3; 9 nucleotides align to TRBD2. Losses at the gene ends were 7 bases for V and 5 bases for J; bases not matched to a gene: 4. Germline values: CDR1 GTSNPN, CDR2 SVGIG (reference sequence). The CDR3 is made up of 12 amino acids. The CDR3 protein is CALSGGKDTQYF. CDR3 in DNA: TGTGCCTTAAGCGGGGGGAAAGATACGCAGTATTTT.

The genes are TRBV11-3 and TRBJ2-3; 15 positions agree with TRBD2. There are 16 residues in the CDR3. In germline, CDR1 is SGHNT, CDR2 YENEEA. J lost 3 bases, V lost 5 bases, and 3 bases had no gene match. The CDR3 nucleotides are TGTGCCAGCAGCCGAGGACTAGCGGGGGGGACAGATACGCAGTATTTT. Amino acid sequence: CASSRGLAGGTDTQYF. The full variable domain, its missing parts supplied by reference TRBV11-3 and TRBJ2-3, is EAGVVQSPRYKIIEKKQPVAFWCNPISGHNTLYWYLQNLGQGPELLIRYENEEAVDDSQLPKDRFSAERLKGVDSTLKIQPAELGDSAVYLCASSRGLAGGTDTQYFGPGTRLTVL.

The chain couples TRBV2 to TRBJ2-7; D perhaps matches TRBD2 (5 bases). CDR3 length: 13 residues. The germline V gene has CDR1 SNHLY and CDR2 FYNNEI. The germline V and J ends were trimmed by 6 bases and 7 bases, with 16 bases remaining between them. This chain's CDR3 is CASSSGGSGEQYV. The CDR3 bases are TGTGCCAGCAGCTCTGGTGGGTCGGGAGAGCAGTACGTC.

This clone turned up a few times. The chain combines TRBV28 with TRBJ2-7, with a weak D call TRBD2 (5 bases). V lost 6 bases to trimming and J lost 4 bases, with 19 bases between them. The CDR3 consists of 15 residues. Germline V CDR1 and CDR2: MDHEN, SYDVKM. The CDR3 loop reads CASSPTRNPSYEQYF. The CDR3 bases are TGTGCCAGCAGCCCTACTAGAAACCCCTCGTACGAGCAGTACTTC.

The V gene is TRBV7-2, the J gene TRBJ1-2; D uncertain. The CDR3 consists of 13 residues. Germline CDR1 SGHTA, CDR2 FQGNSA. V gave up 3 bases and J gave up 8 bases, with 13 bases separating them. The CDR3: CASSFSDKRGYTF. CDR3 in DNA: TGTGCCAGCAGCTTCTCCGACAAACGCGGCTACACCTTC.

This clone was counted between two and nine times. J is TRBJ1-5 and V is TRBV5-1; D is perhaps TRBD1 (5 bases). CDR3 length: 15 residues. Germline CDR1 is SGHRS and CDR2 is YFSETQ. Trimming left V 5 bases short and J 4 bases short, with 16 bases between. The DNA for the CDR3 is TGCGCCAGCAGTAGGGACGGGACTCGAAATCAGCCCCAGCATTTT. Translation gives CASSRDGTRNQPQHF.

This clone was observed a handful of times. The gene calls are TRBV28 and TRBJ2-5; the match to TRBD1 covers 9 bases. J gave up 1 base and V 1 base, and 4 bases lay outside the gene matches. Germline lookup yields CDR1 MDHEN and CDR2 SYDVKM. CDR3 length: 16 amino acids. CDR3 sequence: CASSLSGTGLQETQYF. The CDR3 DNA follows: TGTGCCAGCAGTTTATCCGGGACAGGGCTCCAAGAGACCCAGTACTTC.